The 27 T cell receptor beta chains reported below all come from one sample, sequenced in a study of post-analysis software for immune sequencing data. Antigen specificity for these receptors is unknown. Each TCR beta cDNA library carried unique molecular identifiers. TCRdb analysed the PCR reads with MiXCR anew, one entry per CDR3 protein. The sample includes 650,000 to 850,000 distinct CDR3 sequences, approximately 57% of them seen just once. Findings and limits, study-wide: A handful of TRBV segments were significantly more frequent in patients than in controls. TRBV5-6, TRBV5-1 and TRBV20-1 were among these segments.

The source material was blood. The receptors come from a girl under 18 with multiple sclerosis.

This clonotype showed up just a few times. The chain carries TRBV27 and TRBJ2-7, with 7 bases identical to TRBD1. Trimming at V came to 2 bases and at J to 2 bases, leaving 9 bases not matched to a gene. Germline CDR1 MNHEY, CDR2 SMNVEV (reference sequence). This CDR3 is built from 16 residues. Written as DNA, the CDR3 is TGTGCCAGCAGTTTACTCGGGACAGTGGTCCCCTACGAGCAGTACTTC. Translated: CASSLLGTVVPYEQYF.

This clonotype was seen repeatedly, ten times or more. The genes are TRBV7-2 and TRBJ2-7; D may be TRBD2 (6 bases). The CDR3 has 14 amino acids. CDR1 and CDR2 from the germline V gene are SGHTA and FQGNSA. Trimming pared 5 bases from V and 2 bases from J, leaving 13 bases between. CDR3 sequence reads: CASSGRDSPYEQYF. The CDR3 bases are TGTGCCAGCAGCGGACGGGACTCACCCTACGAGCAGTACTTC.

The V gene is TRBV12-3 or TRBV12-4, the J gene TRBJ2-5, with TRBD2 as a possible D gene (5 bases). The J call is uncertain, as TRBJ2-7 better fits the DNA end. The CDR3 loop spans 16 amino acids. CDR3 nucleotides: TGTGCCAGCAGTTTCTGGCCGGGATCCAACCTCTACGAGCAGTACTTC. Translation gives CASSFWPGSNLYEQYF.

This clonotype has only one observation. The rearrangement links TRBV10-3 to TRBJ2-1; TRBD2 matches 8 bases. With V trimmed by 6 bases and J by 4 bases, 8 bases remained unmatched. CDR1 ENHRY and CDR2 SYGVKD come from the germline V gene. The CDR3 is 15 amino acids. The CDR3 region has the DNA TGTGCCATCAGGCCGGGACTAGGGGATTACAATGAGCAGTTCTTC. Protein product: CAIRPGLGDYNEQFF.

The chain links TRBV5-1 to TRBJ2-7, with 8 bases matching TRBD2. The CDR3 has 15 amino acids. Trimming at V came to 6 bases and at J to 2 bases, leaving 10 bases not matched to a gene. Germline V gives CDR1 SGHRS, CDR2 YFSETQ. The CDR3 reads CASNPGAGGAYEQYF. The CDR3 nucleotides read TGCGCCAGCAACCCTGGGGCGGGAGGCGCCTACGAGCAGTACTTC.

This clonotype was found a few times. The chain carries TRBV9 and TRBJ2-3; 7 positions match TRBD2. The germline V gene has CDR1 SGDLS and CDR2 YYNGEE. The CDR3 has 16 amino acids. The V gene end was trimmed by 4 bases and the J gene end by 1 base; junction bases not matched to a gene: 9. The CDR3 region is CASSQTGGGGTDTQYF. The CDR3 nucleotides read TGTGCCAGCAGCCAGACGGGGGGAGGTGGCACAGATACGCAGTATTTT.

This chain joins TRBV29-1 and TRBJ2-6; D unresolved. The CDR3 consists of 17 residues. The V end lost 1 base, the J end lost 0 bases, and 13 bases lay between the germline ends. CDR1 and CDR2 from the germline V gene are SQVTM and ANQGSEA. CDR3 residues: CSVEGPTGGSGANVLTF. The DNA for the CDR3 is TGCAGCGTTGAAGGTCCGACTGGCGGCTCTGGGGCCAACGTCCTGACTTTC.

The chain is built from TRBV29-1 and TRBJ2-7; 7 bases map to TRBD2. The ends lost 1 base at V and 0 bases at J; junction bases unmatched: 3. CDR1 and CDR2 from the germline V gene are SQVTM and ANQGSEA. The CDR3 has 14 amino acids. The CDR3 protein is CSVEGGGSSYEQYF. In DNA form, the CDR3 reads TGCAGCGTTGAAGGGGGCGGGAGCTCCTACGAGCAGTACTTC.

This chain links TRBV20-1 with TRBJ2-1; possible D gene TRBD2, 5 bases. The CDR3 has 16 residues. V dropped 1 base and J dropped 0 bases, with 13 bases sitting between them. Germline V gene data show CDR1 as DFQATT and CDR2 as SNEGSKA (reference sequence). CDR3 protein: CSARGSSRSSYNEQFF. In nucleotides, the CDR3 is TGCAGTGCTAGAGGTTCTAGCAGAAGCTCCTACAATGAGCAGTTCTTC.

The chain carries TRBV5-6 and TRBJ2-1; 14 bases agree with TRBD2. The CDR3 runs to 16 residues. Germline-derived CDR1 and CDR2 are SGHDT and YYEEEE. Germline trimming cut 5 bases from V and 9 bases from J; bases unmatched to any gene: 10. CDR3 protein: CASSSSTSGGAGEQFF. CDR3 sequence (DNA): TGTGCCAGCAGTTCCTCGACTAGCGGGGGGGCCGGTGAGCAGTTCTTC. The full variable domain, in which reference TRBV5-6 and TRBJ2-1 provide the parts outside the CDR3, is DAGVTQSPTHLIKTRGQQVTLRCSPKSGHDTVSWYQQALGQGPQFIFQYYEEEERQRGNFPDRFSGHQFPNYSSELNVNALLLGDSALYLCASSSSTSGGAGEQFFGPGTRLTVL.

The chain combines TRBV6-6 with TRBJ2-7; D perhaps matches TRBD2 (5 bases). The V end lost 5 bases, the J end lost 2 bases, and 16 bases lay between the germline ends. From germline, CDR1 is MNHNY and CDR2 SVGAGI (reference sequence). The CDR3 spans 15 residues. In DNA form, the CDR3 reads TGTGCCAGCAGTGTAATCGGACTGCTCCCCTACGAGCAGTACTTC. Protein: CASSVIGLLPYEQYF.

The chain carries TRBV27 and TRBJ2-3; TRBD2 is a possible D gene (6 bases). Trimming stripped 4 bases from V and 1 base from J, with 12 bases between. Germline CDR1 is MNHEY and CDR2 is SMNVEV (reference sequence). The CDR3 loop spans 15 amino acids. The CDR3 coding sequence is TGTGCCAGCAGTTCATCCTGGGGGGGCACAGATACGCAGTATTTT. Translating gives CASSSSWGGTDTQYF.

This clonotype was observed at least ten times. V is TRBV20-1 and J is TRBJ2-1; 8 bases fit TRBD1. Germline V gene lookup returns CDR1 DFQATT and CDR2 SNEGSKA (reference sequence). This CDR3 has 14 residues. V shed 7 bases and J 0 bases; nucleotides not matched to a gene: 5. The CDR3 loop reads CSGYTGGSYNEQFF. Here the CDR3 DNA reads TGCAGTGGTTACACAGGGGGCTCCTACAATGAGCAGTTCTTC.

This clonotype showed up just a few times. The CDR3 is CASSKNKSRVGQFF. The DNA for the CDR3 is TGCGCCAGCAGCAAAAACAAATCCCGGGTGGGGCAGTTCTTC. V usage is TRBV5-1 and J usage is TRBJ2-1; D is unresolved. Trimming took 4 bases from V and 12 from J, leaving 20 bases between them. The CDR3 covers 14 residues. Germline V gives CDR1 SGHRS, CDR2 YFSETQ.

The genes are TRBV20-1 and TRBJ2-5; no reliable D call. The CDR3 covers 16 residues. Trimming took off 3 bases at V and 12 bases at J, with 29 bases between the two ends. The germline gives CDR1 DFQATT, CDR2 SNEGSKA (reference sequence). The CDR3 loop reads CSARATETSPLIREYF. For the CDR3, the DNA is TGCAGTGCTAGGGCTACCGAGACATCCCCTCTTATAAGGGAGTACTTC.

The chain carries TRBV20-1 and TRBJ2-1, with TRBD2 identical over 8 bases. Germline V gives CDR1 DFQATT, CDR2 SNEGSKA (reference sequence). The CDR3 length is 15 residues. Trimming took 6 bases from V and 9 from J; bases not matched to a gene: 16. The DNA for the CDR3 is TGCAGTGCCGACCCTACTAGCGGATTTTCGGGTGAGCAGTTCTTC. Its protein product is CSADPTSGFSGEQFF.

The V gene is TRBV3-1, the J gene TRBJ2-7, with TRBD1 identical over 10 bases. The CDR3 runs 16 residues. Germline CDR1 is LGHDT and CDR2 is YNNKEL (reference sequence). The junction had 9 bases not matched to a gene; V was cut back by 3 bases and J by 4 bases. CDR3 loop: CASSQGTRDRGYEQYF. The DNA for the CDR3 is TGTGCCAGCAGCCAGGGGACCCGGGACAGGGGATACGAGCAGTACTTC.

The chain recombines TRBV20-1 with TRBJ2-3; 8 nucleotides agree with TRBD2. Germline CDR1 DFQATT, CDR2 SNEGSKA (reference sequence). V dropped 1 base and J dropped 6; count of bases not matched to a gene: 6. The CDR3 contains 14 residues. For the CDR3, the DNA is TGCAGTGCTAGAGCCCCGGGACTAGACGATACGCAGTATTTT. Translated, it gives CSARAPGLDDTQYF.

The DNA for the CDR3 is TGTGCCAGCAGCTCGGTGGGGGGGTCTTCCTACGAGCAGTACTTC. It translates to CASSSVGGSSYEQYF. This chain links TRBV7-9 with TRBJ2-7, with TRBD2 matching 7 bases. The CDR3 loop spans 15 amino acids. Germline values: CDR1 SEHNR, CDR2 FQNEAQ (reference sequence). V trimming: 4 bases; J trimming: 1 base; junction bases outside the gene matches: 7.

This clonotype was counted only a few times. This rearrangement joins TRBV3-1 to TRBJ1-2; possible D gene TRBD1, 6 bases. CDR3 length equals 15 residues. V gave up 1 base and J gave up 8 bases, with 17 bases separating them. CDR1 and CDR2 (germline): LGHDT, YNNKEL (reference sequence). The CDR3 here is CASSQVWQGTGGYTF. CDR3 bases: TGTGCCAGCAGCCAAGTTTGGCAGGGGACGGGAGGCTACACCTTC.

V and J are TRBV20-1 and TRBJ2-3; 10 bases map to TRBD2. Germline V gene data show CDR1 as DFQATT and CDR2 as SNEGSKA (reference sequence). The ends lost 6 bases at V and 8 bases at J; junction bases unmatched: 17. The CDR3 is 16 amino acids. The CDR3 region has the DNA TGCAGTGCCATCCCTTTAGCGGGAGGTTTTTCTGGTACGCAGTATTTT. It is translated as CSAIPLAGGFSGTQYF.

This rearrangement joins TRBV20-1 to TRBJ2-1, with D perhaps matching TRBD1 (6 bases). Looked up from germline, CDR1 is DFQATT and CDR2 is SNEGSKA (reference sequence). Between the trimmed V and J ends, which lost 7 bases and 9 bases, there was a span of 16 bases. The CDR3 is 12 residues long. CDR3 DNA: TGCAGTGTTAACAGGGCCGCCGGTGAGCAGTTCTTC. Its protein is CSVNRAAGEQFF.

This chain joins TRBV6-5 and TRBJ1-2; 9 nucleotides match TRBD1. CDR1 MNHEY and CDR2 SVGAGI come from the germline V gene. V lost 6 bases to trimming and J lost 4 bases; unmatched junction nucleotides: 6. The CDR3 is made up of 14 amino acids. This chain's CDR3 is CASRAGTGSYGYTF. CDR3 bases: TGTGCCAGCAGAGCCGGGACAGGGTCCTATGGCTACACCTTC.

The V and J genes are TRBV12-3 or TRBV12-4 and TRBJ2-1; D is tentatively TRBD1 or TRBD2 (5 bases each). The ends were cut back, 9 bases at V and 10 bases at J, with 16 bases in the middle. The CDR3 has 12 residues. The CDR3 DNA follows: TGTGCCAGTGGGGGTCTTGGGCTCGAGCAGTTCTTC. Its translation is CASGGLGLEQFF.

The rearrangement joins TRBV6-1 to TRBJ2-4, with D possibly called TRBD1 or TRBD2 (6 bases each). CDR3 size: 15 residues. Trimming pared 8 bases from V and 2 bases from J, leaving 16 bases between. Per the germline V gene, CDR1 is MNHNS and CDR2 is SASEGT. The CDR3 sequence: CASHVGGATKNIQYF. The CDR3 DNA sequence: TGTGCCAGCCACGTGGGGGGCGCGACCAAAAACATTCAGTACTTC.

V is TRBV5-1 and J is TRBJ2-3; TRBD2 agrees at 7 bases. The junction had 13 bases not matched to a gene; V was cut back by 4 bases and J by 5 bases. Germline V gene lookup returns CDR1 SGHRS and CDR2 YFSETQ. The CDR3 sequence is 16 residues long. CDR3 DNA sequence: TGCGCCAGCAGCCCGATTCAATCCCTAGCGGTAGATACGCAGTATTTT. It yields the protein CASSPIQSLAVDTQYF.

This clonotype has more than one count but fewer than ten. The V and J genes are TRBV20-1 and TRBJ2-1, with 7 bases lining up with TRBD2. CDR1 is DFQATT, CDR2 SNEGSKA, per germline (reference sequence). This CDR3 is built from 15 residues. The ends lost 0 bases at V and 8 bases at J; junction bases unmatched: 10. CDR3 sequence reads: CSARDWSGVSHEQFF. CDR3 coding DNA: TGCAGTGCTAGAGATTGGAGCGGGGTTTCTCATGAGCAGTTCTTC.